This T cell receptor (beta chain) stems from a study of cytomegalovirus exposure and HLA in healthy donors. Points from the study as a whole: Presence/absence comparisons presumed near-even sequencing depth among donors. Researchers reportedly found TCR beta sequences accurately predicted most subjects' HLA-A and HLA-B alleles.

13 Jbeta primers and 60 Vbeta primers were used for the PCR. This table comes from immunoSEQ multiplex PCR, and its TCRdb copy is limited to in-frame clones, with some not included. This table has about 78,000 clones, less than 85% appearing once. In the case of this clone: Its antigen is currently unknown.

The sample was PBMCs. This TCR was recovered from a woman aged 45-65 years in good health and CMV-seronegative.

The CDR3 DNA is TGTGCCAGCAGGGCGGATAGCAATCAGCCCCAGCATTTT. Residues: CASRADSNQPQHF. The rearrangement links TRBV2 to TRBJ1-5; D unresolved. V lost 6 bases, J lost 0 bases, and 6 bases lay in between. CDR3 length: 13 amino acids. The germline V gene encodes CDR1 SNHLY and CDR2 FYNNEI. Combining the CDR3 with reference TRBV2 and TRBJ1-5 gives the whole variable domain EPEVTQTPSHQVTQMGQEVILRCVPISNHLYFYWYRQILGQKVEFLVSFYNNEISEKSEIFDDQFSVERPDGSNFTLKIRSTKLEDSAMYFCASRADSNQPQHFGDGTRLSIL.